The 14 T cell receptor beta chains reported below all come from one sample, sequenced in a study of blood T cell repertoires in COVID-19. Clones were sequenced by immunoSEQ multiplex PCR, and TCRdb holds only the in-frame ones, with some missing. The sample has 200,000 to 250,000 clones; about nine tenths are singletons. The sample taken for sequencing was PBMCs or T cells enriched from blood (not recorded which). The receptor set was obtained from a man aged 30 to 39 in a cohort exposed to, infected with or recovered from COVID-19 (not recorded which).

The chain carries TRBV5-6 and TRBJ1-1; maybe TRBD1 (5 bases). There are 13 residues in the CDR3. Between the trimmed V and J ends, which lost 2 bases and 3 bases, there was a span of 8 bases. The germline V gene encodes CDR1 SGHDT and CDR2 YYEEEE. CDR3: CASSFGRDTEAFF. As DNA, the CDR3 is TGTGCCAGCAGCTTCGGCAGGGACACTGAAGCTTTCTTT.

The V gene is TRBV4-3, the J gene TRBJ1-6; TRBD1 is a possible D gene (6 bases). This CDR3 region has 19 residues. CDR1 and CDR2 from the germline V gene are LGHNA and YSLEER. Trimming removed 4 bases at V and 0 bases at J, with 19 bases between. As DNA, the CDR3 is TGCGCCAGCAGCCCGGAACAAACAGGGCTGAGCTCCTATAATTCACCCCTCCACTTT. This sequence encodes CASSPEQTGLSSYNSPLHF.

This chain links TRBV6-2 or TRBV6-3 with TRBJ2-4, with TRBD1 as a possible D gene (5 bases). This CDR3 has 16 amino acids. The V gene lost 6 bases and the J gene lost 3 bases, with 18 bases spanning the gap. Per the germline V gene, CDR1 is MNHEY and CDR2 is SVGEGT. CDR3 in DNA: TGTGCCAGCAGCAAATTACAGGATTCCAACAAAAACATTCAGTACTTC. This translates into CASSKLQDSNKNIQYF.

The DNA for the CDR3 is TGTGCCAGCAGCGTAGAGGGACAGGCCTACAATGAGCAGTTCTTC. It is translated as CASSVEGQAYNEQFF. This sequence joins TRBV9 and TRBJ2-1, with 8 positions matching TRBD1. Germline V gives CDR1 SGDLS, CDR2 YYNGEE. V was pared by 0 bases and J by 2 bases, with 1 base of the junction left unmatched. There are 15 residues in the CDR3. Using reference TRBV9 and TRBJ2-1 for the parts outside the CDR3, the full variable domain is DSGVTQTPKHLITATGQRVTLRCSPRSGDLSVYWYQQSLDQGLQFLIQYYNGEERAKGNILERFSAQQFPDLHSELNLSSLELGDSALYFCASSVEGQAYNEQFFGPGTRLTVL.

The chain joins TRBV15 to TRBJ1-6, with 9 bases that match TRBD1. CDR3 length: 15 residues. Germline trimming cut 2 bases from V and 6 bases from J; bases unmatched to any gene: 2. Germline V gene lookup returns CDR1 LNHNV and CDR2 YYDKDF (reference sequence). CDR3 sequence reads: CATSRLGQGNSPLHF. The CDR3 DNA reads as TGTGCCACCAGCAGATTGGGACAGGGTAATTCACCCCTCCACTTT.

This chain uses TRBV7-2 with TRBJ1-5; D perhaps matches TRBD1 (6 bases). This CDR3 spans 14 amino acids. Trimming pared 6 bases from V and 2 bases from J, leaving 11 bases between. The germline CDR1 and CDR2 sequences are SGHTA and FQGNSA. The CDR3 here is CASSTSGGNQPQHF. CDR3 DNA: TGTGCCAGCAGTACATCAGGGGGCAATCAGCCCCAGCATTTT. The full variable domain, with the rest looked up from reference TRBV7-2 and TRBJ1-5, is GAGVSQSPSNKVTEKGKDVELRCDPISGHTALYWYRQSLGQGLEFLIYFQGNSAPDKSGLPSDRFSAERTGGSVSTLTIQRTQQEDSAVYLCASSTSGGNQPQHFGDGTRLSIL.

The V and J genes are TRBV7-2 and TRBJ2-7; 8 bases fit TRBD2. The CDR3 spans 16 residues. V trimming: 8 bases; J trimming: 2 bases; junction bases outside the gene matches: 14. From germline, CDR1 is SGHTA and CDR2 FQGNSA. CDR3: CASAYYLAGPPYEQYF. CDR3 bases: TGTGCCAGCGCATACTACTTAGCGGGACCCCCCTACGAGCAGTACTTC.

The CDR3 DNA reads as TGCGCCAGCAGCTTGGAGCTTCAGGGGGCGCATCGGGCTTTCTTT. Residues: CASSLELQGAHRAFF. The chain employs TRBV5-1 and TRBJ1-1, with TRBD1 matching 8 bases. Germline values: CDR1 SGHRS, CDR2 YFSETQ. The CDR3 totals 15 residues. V shed 0 bases, J shed 11 bases, and the junction held 12 bases outside the gene matches. Full variable domain (missing parts from reference TRBV5-1 and TRBJ1-1): KAGVTQTPRYLIKTRGQQVTLSCSPISGHRSVSWYQQTPGQGLQFLFEYFSETQRNKGNFPGRFSGRQFSNSRSEMNVSTLELGDSALYLCASSLELQGAHRAFFGQGTRLTVV.

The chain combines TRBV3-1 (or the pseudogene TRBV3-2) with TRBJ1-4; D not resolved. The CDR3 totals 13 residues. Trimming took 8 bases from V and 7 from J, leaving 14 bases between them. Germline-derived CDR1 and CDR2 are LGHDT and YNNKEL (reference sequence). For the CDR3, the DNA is TGTGCCAGCGGCTCCCGGGGAGGTGAAAAACTGTTTTTT. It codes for CASGSRGGEKLFF.

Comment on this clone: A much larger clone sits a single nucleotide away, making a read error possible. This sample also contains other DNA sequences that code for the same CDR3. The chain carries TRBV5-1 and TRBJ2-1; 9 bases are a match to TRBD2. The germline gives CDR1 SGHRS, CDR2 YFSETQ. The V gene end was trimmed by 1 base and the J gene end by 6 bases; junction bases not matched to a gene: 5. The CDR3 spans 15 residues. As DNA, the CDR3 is TGCGCCAGCAGCTTGATAGCGGGAGAGGGCAATGAGCAGTTCTTC. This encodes CASSLIAGEGNEQFF.

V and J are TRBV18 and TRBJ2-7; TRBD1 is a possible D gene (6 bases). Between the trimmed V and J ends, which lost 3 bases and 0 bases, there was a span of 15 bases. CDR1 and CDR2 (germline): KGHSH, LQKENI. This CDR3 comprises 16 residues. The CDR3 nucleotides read TGTGCCAGCTCACCGCAAAGAGGACAGAGCTCCTACGAGCAGTACTTC. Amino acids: CASSPQRGQSSYEQYF.

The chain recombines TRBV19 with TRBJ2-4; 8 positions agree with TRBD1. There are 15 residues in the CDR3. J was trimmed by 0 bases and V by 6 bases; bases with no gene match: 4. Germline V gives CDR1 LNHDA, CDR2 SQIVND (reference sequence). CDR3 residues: CASSRQGIAKNIQYF. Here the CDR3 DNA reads TGTGCCAGTAGCCGACAGGGGATAGCCAAAAACATTCAGTACTTC.

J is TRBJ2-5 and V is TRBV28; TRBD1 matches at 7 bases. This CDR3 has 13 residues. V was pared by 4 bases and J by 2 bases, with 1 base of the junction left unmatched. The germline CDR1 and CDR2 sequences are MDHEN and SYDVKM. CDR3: CASSSGQQETQYF. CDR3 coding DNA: TGTGCCAGCAGTTCGGGACAGCAAGAGACCCAGTACTTC.

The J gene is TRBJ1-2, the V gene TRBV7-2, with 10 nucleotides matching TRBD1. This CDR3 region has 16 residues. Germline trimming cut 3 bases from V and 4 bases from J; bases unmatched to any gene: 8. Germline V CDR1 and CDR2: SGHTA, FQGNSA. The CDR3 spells CASSFSGTGAAYGYTF. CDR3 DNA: TGTGCCAGCAGCTTTTCCGGGACAGGGGCGGCCTATGGCTACACCTTC.